This T cell receptor (beta chain) was captured by sequencing in a study of T cell repertoires in cytomegalovirus infection. Study-level points and caveats: Clonotypes of TCR beta that were HLA-C-restricted and CMV-specific dominated the ex vivo response. There were carriers of CMV plus the relevant HLA, and cumulative public TCR beta family frequency identified them.

TCRdb reanalysed the reads using MiXCR and keeps one entry per CDR3 protein. The sample includes roughly 150,000 distinct CDR3 sequences, 20% to 30% of them seen just once. This clonotype was seen more than once but under ten times. The antigen remains undetermined. The CDR3 spans 11 residues. The ends were cut back, 4 bases at V and 7 bases at J, with 5 bases in the middle. Germline V gene sequence: CDR1 MDHEN, CDR2 SYDVKM. This TCR came from a human donor in good health (CMV status not recorded). Some clones in this sample may be carry-over from other donors' samples. The specimen sequenced was PBMCs. The chain links TRBV28 to TRBJ1-5; D not resolved. Written as DNA, the CDR3 is TGTGCCAGCAGTTCGGACCAGCCCCAGCATTTT. Encoded protein: CASSSDQPQHF.